Shown below are 32 T cell receptor beta chains from a single sample sequenced in a study of siplizumab effects on memory and regulatory T cells. TCRdb keeps only in-frame clones here, not all; method: immunoSEQ multiplex PCR. This sample yields about 100,000 clones, of which 94% are seen a single time; approximately 0.61% belongs to the top ten. The sequencing sample was made of Tregs sorted from blood. Every receptor here comes from a human donor in good health.

The chain has TRBV18 and TRBJ2-5; TRBD2 aligns across 14 bases. The germline CDR1 and CDR2 sequences are KGHSH and LQKENI. Germline trimming cut 3 bases from V and 1 base from J; bases unmatched to any gene: 7. The CDR3 spans 18 residues. The CDR3 loop is CASSPWTSGRRAQETQYF. CDR3 in DNA: TGTGCCAGCTCACCCTGGACTAGCGGGAGGAGAGCCCAAGAGACCCAGTACTTC.

The V gene is TRBV19, the J gene TRBJ1-1; D call uncertain. Germline-derived CDR1 and CDR2 are LNHDA and SQIVND (reference sequence). V was shortened by 3 bases and J by 7 bases, with 6 bases between the two germline ends. The CDR3 totals 11 residues. The CDR3 DNA reads TGTGCCAGTAGTATGAGAGTTGAAGCTTTCTTT. It is translated as CASSMRVEAFF.

Concerning this clone: Relative to the germline gene, one junction end is altered; a read error may explain this. The chain carries TRBV2 and TRBJ2-2; 11 nucleotides agree with TRBD2. The CDR3 sequence is 12 residues long. Germline values: CDR1 SNHLY, CDR2 FYNNEI. CDR3 in amino acids: CASQGLAGGTLF. The CDR3 DNA reads TGTGCCAGCCAGGGCCTAGCGGGAGGTACGCTTTTT.

The chain recombines TRBV27 with TRBJ1-2, with TRBD1 identical over 10 bases. The J segment lost 4 bases and the V segment lost 0 bases, leaving 2 bases of the junction unmatched. The CDR3 has 15 amino acids. Looked up from germline, CDR1 is MNHEY and CDR2 is SMNVEV (reference sequence). DNA of the CDR3: TGTGCCAGCAGTTTATCGACAGGGGGCGCCTATGGCTACACCTTC. Translation: CASSLSTGGAYGYTF.

With respect to this clone: One junction end disagrees with the germline gene, perhaps due to a read error. V usage is TRBV5-8 and J usage is TRBJ1-1; no definite D call. The germline gives CDR1 SGHTS, CDR2 YDEGEE. The CDR3 is 11 amino acids. CDR3 DNA: TGTGCCAGCAGCTTGGGCGTCCCGGGGTCCTTT. Encoded protein: CASSLGVPGSF. The variable domain in full, with the rest retrieved from reference TRBV5-8 and TRBJ1-1, is EAGVTQSPTHLIKTRGQQATLRCSPISGHTSVYWYQQALGLGLQFLLWYDEGEERNRGNFPPRFSGRQFPNYSSELNVNALELEDSALYLCASSLGVPGSFGQGTRLTVV.

The genes are TRBV18 and TRBJ2-5; maybe TRBD1 (6 bases). The CDR3 is 15 residues long. Germline V gene sequence: CDR1 KGHSH, CDR2 LQKENI. V was pared by 4 bases and J by 5 bases, with 17 bases between. DNA for the CDR3: TGTGCCAGCTCACAGTCCCAGGGGCCAGTGGAGACCCAGTACTTC. As protein: CASSQSQGPVETQYF.

This chain links TRBV5-1 with TRBJ2-5, with no clear D. V lost 0 bases and J lost 7, with 7 bases in between. The CDR3 extends over 12 amino acids. Germline values: CDR1 SGHRS, CDR2 YFSETQ. CDR3 region: CASSLDLATQYF. CDR3 nucleotides: TGCGCCAGCAGCTTGGATCTGGCGACCCAGTACTTC. The whole variable domain, remainder taken from reference TRBV5-1 and TRBJ2-5, is KAGVTQTPRYLIKTRGQQVTLSCSPISGHRSVSWYQQTPGQGLQFLFEYFSETQRNKGNFPGRFSGRQFSNSRSEMNVSTLELGDSALYLCASSLDLATQYFGPGTRLLVL.

The J gene is TRBJ2-3, the V gene TRBV6-6; 7 bases map to TRBD1. The germline gives CDR1 MNHNY, CDR2 SVGAGI (reference sequence). The CDR3 length is 16 residues. V lost 0 bases and J lost 3; bases outside the gene matches: 6. CDR3 loop: CASSYSAGGMTDTQYF. DNA for the CDR3: TGTGCCAGCAGTTACTCGGCAGGGGGTATGACAGATACGCAGTATTTT.

The chain employs TRBV19 and TRBJ2-3; the D gene is possibly TRBD2 (6 bases). This CDR3 has 14 amino acids. Germline V gene data show CDR1 as LNHDA and CDR2 as SQIVND (reference sequence). Trimming removed 5 bases from V and 0 bases from J, with 9 bases in between. In nucleotides, the CDR3 is TGTGCCAGTAGTTTCAGCGGGAGCACAGATACGCAGTATTTT. Translating gives CASSFSGSTDTQYF.

The chain recombines TRBV7-2 with TRBJ2-1, with TRBD1 matching over 9 bases. The CDR3 totals 15 residues. The germline CDR1 and CDR2 sequences are SGHTA and FQGNSA. Losses at the gene ends were 2 bases for V and 7 bases for J; bases not matched to a gene: 6. The CDR3 reads CASSLMGTGTNEQFF. The DNA of the CDR3 is TGTGCCAGCAGCTTAATGGGGACAGGGACGAATGAGCAGTTCTTC.

The CDR3 is CASSIANSLNTEAFF. The CDR3 region has the DNA TGTGCCAGTAGTATCGCGAACAGCTTGAACACTGAAGCTTTCTTT. The chain has TRBV19 and TRBJ1-1; D uncertain. The V gene's germline CDR1 is LNHDA and CDR2 SQIVND (reference sequence). The V end lost 3 bases, the J end lost 0 bases, and 11 bases lay between the germline ends. CDR3 length equals 15 residues.

The rearrangement joins TRBV14 to TRBJ2-7; D call uncertain. CDR3 length: 12 amino acids. Germline-derived CDR1 and CDR2 are SGHDN and FVKESK. V lost 4 bases and J 6 bases, leaving 10 bases between the germline ends. CDR3 loop: CASSLSNSEQYF. CDR3 nucleotides: TGTGCCAGCAGCCTTTCAAACTCCGAGCAGTACTTC. Combining the CDR3 with reference TRBV14 and TRBJ2-7 gives the whole variable domain EAGVTQFPSHSVIEKGQTVTLRCDPISGHDNLYWYRRVMGKEIKFLLHFVKESKQDESGMPNNRFLAERTGGTYSTLKVQPAELEDSGVYFCASSLSNSEQYFGPGTRLTVT.

The chain links TRBV14 to TRBJ2-1; D remains unclear. The CDR3 is 11 residues long. V lost 4 bases and J 4 bases, leaving 2 bases between the germline ends. Germline V gene sequence: CDR1 SGHDN, CDR2 FVKESK. The CDR3 coding sequence is TGTGCCAGCAGCCCGTACAATGAGCAGTTCTTC. As protein: CASSPYNEQFF.

The chain carries TRBV18 and TRBJ2-7; D gene ambiguous. CDR3 length: 13 residues. Germline V gene data show CDR1 as KGHSH and CDR2 as LQKENI. Deletions cut 1 base from V and 5 bases from J, with 9 bases between. CDR3 coding DNA: TGTGCCAGCTCACCACGTATCCGCGACGAGCAGTACTTC. It yields the protein CASSPRIRDEQYF.

The chain is built from TRBV4-2 and TRBJ1-1; D remains ambiguous. This CDR3 is built from 16 residues. The germline V gene encodes CDR1 LGHNA and CDR2 YNFKEQ. Trimming left V 0 bases short and J 1 base short, with 12 bases between. CDR3 sequence: CASSQDVLHPNTEAFF. The CDR3 DNA reads TGTGCCAGCAGCCAAGATGTACTCCACCCGAACACTGAAGCTTTCTTT.

The chain combines TRBV29-1 with TRBJ1-2; no clear D. Germline V CDR1 and CDR2: SQVTM, ANQGSEA. The V gene lost 5 bases and the J gene lost 2 bases, with 9 bases spanning the gap. The CDR3 is made up of 12 amino acids. The CDR3 DNA reads as TGCAGCGTTCGGGCCTGGAACTATGGCTACACCTTC. This gives the protein CSVRAWNYGYTF.

This chain uses TRBV18 with TRBJ2-3; 9 bases align to TRBD2. Germline V gene data show CDR1 as KGHSH and CDR2 as LQKENI. This CDR3 has 17 residues. V shed 3 bases, J shed 1 base, and the junction held 8 bases outside the gene matches. CDR3 loop: CASSPTSLAGRTDTQYF. CDR3 in DNA: TGTGCCAGCTCACCCACATCTCTAGCGGGGCGCACAGATACGCAGTATTTT.

The chain combines TRBV7-2 with TRBJ2-3, with 7 nucleotides matching TRBD2. The CDR3 is 17 residues long. Germline CDR1 is SGHTA and CDR2 is FQGNSA. J gave up 7 bases and V 4 bases, and 17 bases lay outside the gene matches. The CDR3 nucleotides are TGTGCCAGCAGCTCCACCGGGACTACCAAATTGAGGAATACGCAGTATTTT. Translating it yields CASSSTGTTKLRNTQYF.

V gene TRBV21-1 combines with J gene TRBJ1-1; the D segment call TRBD1 is taken from the table without a DNA check. TRBV21-1 is tagged as a pseudogene. This CDR3 has 12 residues. In DNA, the CDR3 is TGTGCCAGCAGCAAAGTTCAGGGGCCAGCTTTCTTT. Protein product: CASSKVQGPAFF.

The rearrangement uses TRBV7-7 and TRBJ2-1, with D unclear. The CDR3 consists of 13 residues. V lost 3 bases and J 4 bases, leaving 7 bases between the germline ends. Germline CDR1 is SSHAT and CDR2 is FNYEAQ (reference sequence). CDR3 loop: CASSFSVYNEQFF. CDR3 bases: TGTGCCAGCAGCTTCTCGGTTTACAATGAGCAGTTCTTC.

In this sample, this clone turned up once. V usage is TRBV5-1 and J usage is TRBJ2-4; D possibly corresponds to TRBD2 (6 bases). Deletions cut 3 bases from V and 5 bases from J, with 15 bases between. The CDR3 covers 15 residues. The germline V gene has CDR1 SGHRS and CDR2 YFSETQ. The CDR3 DNA reads TGCGCCAGCAGCTATACCGGGACTGGAGAAAACATTCAGTACTTC. Its protein product is CASSYTGTGENIQYF.

This chain links TRBV7-9 with TRBJ1-5; D ambiguous. V was cut by 1 base and J by 5 bases, with 6 bases left in between. This CDR3 region has 13 residues. Germline CDR1 and CDR2: SEHNR and FQNEAQ (reference sequence). This CDR3 is CASSLVGDQPQHF. DNA for the CDR3: TGTGCCAGCAGCTTAGTTGGGGATCAGCCCCAGCATTTT.

This rearrangement joins TRBV6-1 to TRBJ2-7; 8 nucleotides match TRBD2. The CDR3 runs to 12 residues. CDR1 and CDR2 from the germline V gene are MNHNS and SASEGT. Losses at the gene ends were 8 bases for V and 6 bases for J; bases not matched to a gene: 6. The CDR3, as DNA: TGTGCCAGCCGGACTAGCTCTCGCGAGCAGTACTTC. It is translated as CASRTSSREQYF.

The chain uses TRBV28 and TRBJ1-1, with a weak D call TRBD1 (5 bases). The length of the CDR3 is 15 residues. Germline V gene sequence: CDR1 MDHEN, CDR2 SYDVKM. Trimming took 3 bases from V and 1 from J, leaving 12 bases between them. The DNA of the CDR3 is TGTGCCAGCAGTTTGCTGGGACGGGGGAACACTGAAGCTTTCTTT. Translated, it gives CASSLLGRGNTEAFF.

This sequence joins TRBV14 and TRBJ2-1; D is uncertain. With 1 base removed from V and 9 bases from J, the gap between germline ends came to 10 bases. The CDR3 contains 13 residues. Per the germline V gene, CDR1 is SGHDN and CDR2 is FVKESK. CDR3 protein: CASSQAFSGEQFF. The CDR3 nucleotides are TGTGCCAGCAGCCAAGCATTTTCGGGTGAGCAGTTCTTC.

Remarks on this clone: The same CDR3 also results from other DNA sequences found in this sample. CDR3 amino acids: CSARGGDTQYF. The CDR3 DNA reads TGCAGTGCTAGGGGCGGAGATACGCAGTATTTT. V gene TRBV20-1 combines with J gene TRBJ2-3; no definite D call. This CDR3 spans 11 amino acids. Germline values: CDR1 DFQATT, CDR2 SNEGSKA (reference sequence). Trimming left V 3 bases short and J 5 bases short, with 6 bases between.

This clone was counted a single time. The chain has TRBV5-1 and TRBJ2-5; possibly TRBD1 or TRBD2 for D (6 bases each). CDR1 SGHRS and CDR2 YFSETQ come from the germline V gene. This CDR3 region has 20 residues. The ends were cut back, 3 bases at V and 2 bases at J, with 29 bases in the middle. CDR3 protein: CASSSYREVELRSEQETQYF. CDR3 bases: TGCGCCAGCAGCTCCTACAGGGAGGTCGAACTTCGGAGCGAGCAAGAGACCCAGTACTTC.

The J gene is TRBJ2-7, the V gene TRBV6-6; 7 bases agree with TRBD1. The CDR3 sequence is 14 residues long. V shed 10 bases and J 1 base; nucleotides not matched to a gene: 10. CDR1 is MNHNY and CDR2 is SVGAGI in the germline V gene (reference sequence). In nucleotides, the CDR3 is TGTGCCACATACCCCGCGACAGGGTCCTACGAGCAGTACTTC. This gives the protein CATYPATGSYEQYF.

The chain is built from TRBV25-1 and TRBJ1-1, with D hard to call. The germline CDR1 and CDR2 sequences are MGHDK and SYGVNS. Trimming shortened V by 5 bases and J by 2 bases, and 6 bases separated the two germline ends. This CDR3 is 12 amino acids long. Here the CDR3 reads CASSNLNTEAFF. CDR3 in DNA: TGTGCCAGCAGTAACTTAAACACTGAAGCTTTCTTT.

The chain joins TRBV29-1 to TRBJ1-1, with D perhaps TRBD1 (5 bases). The V and J ends lost 7 bases and 0 bases respectively, with 9 bases between them. The germline V gene has CDR1 SQVTM and CDR2 ANQGSEA. CDR3 size: 12 residues. CDR3 sequence (DNA): TGCAGCGCCGGGGCCCTGAACACTGAAGCTTTCTTT. Its protein is CSAGALNTEAFF. Filled out from reference TRBV29-1 and TRBJ1-1, the complete variable domain reads SAVISQKPSRDICQRGTSLTIQCQVDSQVTMMFWYRQQPGQSLTLIATANQGSEATYESGFVIDKFPISRPNLTFSTLTVSNMSPEDSSIYLCSAGALNTEAFFGQGTRLTVV.

The chain uses TRBV27 and TRBJ2-7, with D maybe TRBD1 (6 bases). The V end was cut by 8 bases, the J end by 2 bases, with 13 bases between. CDR1 and CDR2 from the germline V gene are MNHEY and SMNVEV (reference sequence). The CDR3 is made up of 13 amino acids. The CDR3, as DNA: TGTGCCAGCCGGGACACTCCAACCTACGAGCAGTACTTC. Translation gives CASRDTPTYEQYF.

The chain employs TRBV28 and TRBJ1-1; 7 nucleotides agree with TRBD1. V was pared by 5 bases and J by 7 bases, with 13 bases of the junction left unmatched. CDR1 and CDR2 from the germline V gene are MDHEN and SYDVKM. This CDR3 is built from 15 residues. CDR3 in amino acids: CASSIPQGTRIEAFF. CDR3 nucleotide sequence: TGTGCCAGCAGTATACCACAGGGGACACGCATTGAAGCTTTCTTT.